This passage covers 9 T cell receptor beta chains from one sample sequenced in a study of T cell responses to AZD1222 COVID-19 vaccine. TCRdb's copy holds only in-frame clones and misses some; the assay was immunoSEQ multiplex PCR. The sample includes about 180,000 clones, around 90% of them seen just once. The specimen was peripheral blood, collected on day 0 of AZD1222 vaccination. Every receptor here comes from an adult in good health.

The table lists this clone with a count of one. The chain links TRBV5-1 to TRBJ2-3, with a tentative D call TRBD2 (7 bases). V shed 6 bases and J shed 1 base, with 18 bases lying between them. Germline V gene lookup returns CDR1 SGHRS and CDR2 YFSETQ. The length of the CDR3 is 16 residues. The DNA for the CDR3 is TGCGCCAGCACCCCAAGGGGGGGGTTACGCACAGATACGCAGTATTTT. As protein: CASTPRGGLRTDTQYF.

CDR3 sequence reads: CSVGRADTEAFF. For the CDR3, the DNA is TGCAGCGTTGGCAGGGCCGACACTGAAGCTTTCTTT. This rearrangement joins TRBV29-1 to TRBJ1-1, with D possibly being TRBD1 (5 bases). Germline-derived CDR1 and CDR2 are SQVTM and ANQGSEA. Trimming left V 4 bases short and J 3 bases short, with 9 bases between. This CDR3 is 12 amino acids long. The variable domain in full, with the rest retrieved from reference TRBV29-1 and TRBJ1-1, is SAVISQKPSRDICQRGTSLTIQCQVDSQVTMMFWYRQQPGQSLTLIATANQGSEATYESGFVIDKFPISRPNLTFSTLTVSNMSPEDSSIYLCSVGRADTEAFFGQGTRLTVV.

This chain links TRBV2 with TRBJ2-7; TRBD2 is a possible D gene (6 bases). CDR1 is SNHLY, CDR2 FYNNEI, per germline. CDR3 size: 14 residues. Trimming removed 6 bases from V and 0 bases from J, with 12 bases in between. The CDR3 DNA reads as TGTGCCAGCAGGGGGGACTCTTTCTCCTACGAGCAGTACTTC. This gives the protein CASRGDSFSYEQYF.

The chain links TRBV9 to TRBJ1-1, with D perhaps TRBD1 (5 bases). Trimming cost V 5 bases and J 1 base, with 9 bases left between them. The V gene's germline CDR1 is SGDLS and CDR2 YYNGEE. This CDR3 contains 13 residues. CDR3 sequence (DNA): TGTGCCAGCAGAGAACAGGAGAACACTGAAGCTTTCTTT. Translated, it gives CASREQENTEAFF.

The chain employs TRBV11-3 and TRBJ2-2, with D possibly being TRBD2 (6 bases). Germline V CDR1 and CDR2: SGHNT, YENEEA. Trimming pared 0 bases from V and 4 bases from J, leaving 9 bases between. The CDR3 consists of 15 residues. In DNA, the CDR3 is TGTGCCAGCAGCTTAGATCACGGGGGCACCGGGGAGCTGTTTTTT. Its protein is CASSLDHGGTGELFF.

This rearrangement joins TRBV9 to TRBJ2-7; the D gene is possibly TRBD1 (5 bases). Germline V gene data show CDR1 as SGDLS and CDR2 as YYNGEE. The CDR3 has 14 amino acids. Trimming shortened V by 0 bases and J by 3 bases, and 10 bases separated the two germline ends. The CDR3 is CASSVVDRDYEQYF. In DNA form, the CDR3 reads TGTGCCAGCAGCGTAGTTGACAGAGACTACGAGCAGTACTTC.

The rearrangement uses TRBV6-5 and TRBJ2-5; the match to TRBD1 covers 7 bases. The CDR3 sequence is 15 residues long. Germline V CDR1 and CDR2: MNHEY, SVGAGI. The V gene end was trimmed by 4 bases and the J gene end by 5 bases; junction bases not matched to a gene: 10. The CDR3 coding sequence is TGTGCCAGCAGTTCCATGACAGGGACGGGGGAGACCCAGTACTTC. Encoded protein: CASSSMTGTGETQYF.

The rearrangement joins TRBV5-6 to TRBJ2-7, with 9 bases that match TRBD1. V was pared by 3 bases and J by 5 bases, with 6 bases of the junction left unmatched. Germline CDR1 and CDR2: SGHDT and YYEEEE. This CDR3 is 14 amino acids long. For the CDR3, the DNA is TGTGCCAGCAGCTCCGGGACAGGGTCCCACGAGCAGTACTTC. Translated, it gives CASSSGTGSHEQYF.

The V call is TRBV5-1, the J call TRBJ2-2; 7 positions agree with TRBD2. Germline assignment: CDR1 SGHRS and CDR2 YFSETQ. There are 15 residues in the CDR3. V was clipped by 0 bases and J by 5 bases; unmatched bases: 4. The CDR3 sequence is CASSLGGSLTGELFF. In DNA, the CDR3 is TGCGCCAGCAGCTTGGGCGGGAGCTTAACCGGGGAGCTGTTTTTT.